This T cell receptor (beta chain) was found in a study of blood T cell repertoires in COVID-19. About the study: Whether acute or convalescent, the COVID-19 samples came from the United States, Italy and Spain. Sample material is recorded as cDNA or gDNA derived from T cells, B-cell-depleted T cells, or PBMCs.

As handled by the study authors: Counts of nucleated cells, estimated from reference gene primer amplification, were obtained. Data came from immunoSEQ multiplex PCR; TCRdb stores just in-frame clones and leaves some out. D and trimming come from the DNA, and the V and J calls and clone size come from that table. The sample contains around 130,000 clones, roughly 90% of which appear only once. The CDR3 loop spans 12 amino acids. The V end lost 7 bases, the J end lost 2 bases, and 9 bases lay between the germline ends. From germline, CDR1 is SQVTM and CDR2 ANQGSEA. This clone was seen just once. The clonotype was recovered from a man aged 35 to 55 with acute or convalescent COVID-19. Sequencing was performed on peripheral blood. J is TRBJ1-5 and V is TRBV29-1; D perhaps matches TRBD1 (6 bases). The CDR3 protein is CSAGQRNQPQHF. As DNA, the CDR3 is TGCAGCGCGGGACAACGCAATCAGCCCCAGCATTTT.